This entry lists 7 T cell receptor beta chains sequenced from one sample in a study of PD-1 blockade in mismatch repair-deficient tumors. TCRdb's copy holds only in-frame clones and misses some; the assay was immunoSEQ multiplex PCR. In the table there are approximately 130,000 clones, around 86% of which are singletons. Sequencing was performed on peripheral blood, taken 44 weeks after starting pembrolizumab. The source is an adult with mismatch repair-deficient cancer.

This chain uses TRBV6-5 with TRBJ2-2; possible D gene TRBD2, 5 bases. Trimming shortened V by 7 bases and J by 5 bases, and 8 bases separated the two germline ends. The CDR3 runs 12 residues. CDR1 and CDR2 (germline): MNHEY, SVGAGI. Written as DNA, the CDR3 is TGTGCCAGCAAGAGGGCGACCGGGGAGCTGTTTTTT. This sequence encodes CASKRATGELFF.

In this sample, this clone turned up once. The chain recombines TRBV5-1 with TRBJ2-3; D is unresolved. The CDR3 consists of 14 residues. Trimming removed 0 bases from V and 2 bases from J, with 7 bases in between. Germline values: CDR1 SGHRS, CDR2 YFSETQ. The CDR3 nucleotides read TGCGCCAGCAGCTTGGAGCCTCCCACAGATACGCAGTATTTT. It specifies CASSLEPPTDTQYF.

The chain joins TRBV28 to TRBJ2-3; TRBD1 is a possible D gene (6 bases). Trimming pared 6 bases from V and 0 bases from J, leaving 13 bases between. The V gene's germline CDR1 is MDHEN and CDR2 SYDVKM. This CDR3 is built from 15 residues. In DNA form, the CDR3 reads TGTGCCAGCAGCCCAGGGGCGGGTAGCACAGATACGCAGTATTTT. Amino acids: CASSPGAGSTDTQYF.

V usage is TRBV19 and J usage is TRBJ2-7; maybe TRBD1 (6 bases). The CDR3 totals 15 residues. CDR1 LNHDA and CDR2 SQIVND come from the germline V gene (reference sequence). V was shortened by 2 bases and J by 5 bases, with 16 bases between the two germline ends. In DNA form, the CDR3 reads TGTGCCAGTAGTATAAGGTTAGGGGGAATAGACGAGCAGTACTTC. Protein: CASSIRLGGIDEQYF.

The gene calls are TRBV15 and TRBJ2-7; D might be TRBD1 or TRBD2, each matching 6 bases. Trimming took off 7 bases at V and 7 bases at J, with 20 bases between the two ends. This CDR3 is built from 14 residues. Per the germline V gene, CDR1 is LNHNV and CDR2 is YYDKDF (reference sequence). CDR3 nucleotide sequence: TGTGCCACCAAGCTTAACAGGGAGGCGGGAGAGCAGTACTTC. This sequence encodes CATKLNREAGEQYF.

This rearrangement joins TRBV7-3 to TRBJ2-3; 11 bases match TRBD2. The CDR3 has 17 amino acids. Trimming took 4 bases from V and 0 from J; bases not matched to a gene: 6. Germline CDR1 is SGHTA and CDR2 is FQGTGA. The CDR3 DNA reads TGTGCCAGCAGCTCCCGACGACTAGCGGGAAGCACAGATACGCAGTATTTT. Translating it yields CASSSRRLAGSTDTQYF.

CDR3 DNA sequence: TGTGCCAGCAGTACAGGGGGGGAAGAGACCCAGTACTTC. As protein: CASSTGGEETQYF. V is TRBV6-5 and J is TRBJ2-5, with D perhaps TRBD1 (8 bases). CDR1 and CDR2 from the germline V gene are MNHEY and SVGAGI. V was pared by 5 bases and J by 3 bases, with 10 bases between. The CDR3 is made up of 13 amino acids.